These 15 T cell receptor beta chains came from one sample sequenced in a study of OX40 agonist ivuxolimab in advanced cancers. The method was immunoSEQ multiplex PCR; TCRdb's version includes in-frame clones alone and lacks a portion of them. The table has roughly 65,000 clones, about three quarters seen once. The sample consisted of CD4+ or CD8+ T cells sorted from blood, taken in a trial of the OX40 agonist ivuxolimab. All receptors derive from an adult with an advanced solid tumor such as melanoma, head and neck, liver or kidney cancer.

DNA of the CDR3: TGTGCCAGCTCACCACCACAGCCATCCTACGAGCAGTACTTC. It encodes CASSPPQPSYEQYF. The chain joins TRBV18 to TRBJ2-7, with D uncertain. Trimming shortened V by 0 bases and J by 1 base, and 7 bases separated the two germline ends. The CDR3 is 14 residues long. Germline assignment: CDR1 KGHSH and CDR2 LQKENI.

The V gene is TRBV5-1, the J gene TRBJ2-3; 8 bases match TRBD2. Germline V gene lookup returns CDR1 SGHRS and CDR2 YFSETQ. This CDR3 spans 15 amino acids. With 5 bases clipped from V and 0 bases from J, the junction kept 5 bases outside the gene matches. CDR3 bases: TGCGCCAGCAGTGTTAGCGGGACTAGCACAGATACGCAGTATTTT. Amino acids: CASSVSGTSTDTQYF.

This clone was recorded only once. The chain carries TRBV6-4 and TRBJ2-1; TRBD2 matches at 9 bases. Germline CDR1 is MRHNA and CDR2 is SNTAGT. Trimming cost V 0 bases and J 7 bases; bases outside gene matches: 7. CDR3 length: 16 amino acids. The CDR3 region is CASSDSLAGGRNEQFF. CDR3 in DNA: TGTGCCAGCAGTGACTCTCTGGCGGGAGGGCGAAATGAGCAGTTCTTC.

The chain is built from TRBV5-8 and TRBJ1-5; the D is unclear. The CDR3 is 15 residues long. Trimming removed 1 base from V and 0 bases from J, with 8 bases in between. The germline V gene has CDR1 SGHTS and CDR2 YDEGEE. CDR3 bases: TGTGCCAGCAGCTTGATTCCGAATAGCAATCAGCCCCAGCATTTT. It specifies CASSLIPNSNQPQHF.

V usage is TRBV4-1 and J usage is TRBJ2-7; 8 bases are shared with TRBD1. CDR3 length: 16 residues. After removal of 1 base from V and 2 bases from J, the junction contained 7 bases not matched to a gene. Germline CDR1 and CDR2: MGHRA and YSYEKL. The CDR3 bases are TGCGCCAGCAGCCAAGTGTCAGACAGGGGAACCTACGAGCAGTACTTC. Translating it yields CASSQVSDRGTYEQYF.

This clone appeared a few times. Other DNA sequences in the same sample also yield this CDR3. This chain connects TRBV20-1 to TRBJ2-5; possible D gene TRBD2, 7 bases. Germline values: CDR1 DFQATT, CDR2 SNEGSKA (reference sequence). The CDR3 length is 11 residues. V dropped 5 bases and J dropped 5 bases, with 9 bases sitting between them. The DNA of the CDR3 is TGCAGTGCTTGGGGGGGCGAGACCCAGTACTTC. This encodes CSAWGGETQYF.

The chain combines TRBV2 with TRBJ2-2; D is perhaps TRBD1 (6 bases). The V gene lost 4 bases and the J gene lost 0 bases, with 9 bases spanning the gap. The CDR3 extends over 15 amino acids. Germline V CDR1 and CDR2: SNHLY, FYNNEI. CDR3 sequence (DNA): TGTGCCAGCAGTGCAGGGGATCCGAACACCGGGGAGCTGTTTTTT. It encodes CASSAGDPNTGELFF.

The chain links TRBV12-2 to TRBJ2-1; TRBD2, as called in the table, went unchecked against the DNA. TRBV12-2 counts as a pseudogene. This CDR3 has 18 residues. CDR3 bases: TGTGCAAGTCGCTTAGCCCGGAATGGGCGGGCCTCCTACAATGAGCAGTTCTTC. Its translation is CASRLARNGRASYNEQFF.

The chain links TRBV14 to TRBJ2-1; D perhaps matches TRBD2 (6 bases). Looked up from germline, CDR1 is SGHDN and CDR2 is FVKESK. V lost 1 base and J 8 bases, leaving 15 bases between the germline ends. This CDR3 region has 15 residues. The CDR3 region is CASSQASWRADEQFF. The CDR3 DNA reads TGTGCCAGCAGCCAAGCCTCCTGGAGGGCGGATGAGCAGTTCTTC.

This clone has a single count. The CDR3 DNA is TGTGCCAGCAGCGTTTGGGGGGGAAGCACAGATACGCAGTATTTT. It encodes CASSVWGGSTDTQYF. J is TRBJ2-3 and V is TRBV9; 7 nucleotides line up with TRBD2. This CDR3 has 15 residues. Germline CDR1 SGDLS, CDR2 YYNGEE. The V and J ends lost 2 bases and 0 bases, in that order; junction bases with no gene match: 3.

This clone was counted a single time. The V gene is TRBV23-1, the J gene TRBJ2-4; a weak D match, TRBD1 (6 bases). TRBV23-1 is placed among ORFs of uncertain function. V was clipped by 6 bases and J by 6 bases, with 18 bases between them. The CDR3 has 15 amino acids. The CDR3 region is CASSPVTGIVNIQYF. The DNA of the CDR3 is TGCGCCAGCAGCCCCGTCACAGGGATCGTAAACATTCAGTACTTC.

The genes are TRBV10-1 and TRBJ1-1; D gene uncertain. Trimming stripped 8 bases from V and 2 bases from J, with 6 bases between. There are 11 residues in the CDR3. Germline assignment: CDR1 WNHNN and CDR2 SYGVQD (reference sequence). CDR3 DNA sequence: TGCGCCAGCTCAAGTAACACTGAAGCTTTCTTT. It translates to CASSSNTEAFF.

The rearrangement joins TRBV2 to TRBJ1-5; D is undetermined. In germline, CDR1 is SNHLY, CDR2 FYNNEI. The CDR3 length is 13 residues. V shed 4 bases and J shed 4 bases, with 8 bases lying between them. The DNA of the CDR3 is TGTGCCAGCAGTGTGTCGGTTAATCAGCCCCAGCATTTT. It codes for CASSVSVNQPQHF.

The V call is TRBV10-3, the J call TRBJ2-1, with 9 nucleotides matching TRBD1. Germline V CDR1 and CDR2: ENHRY, SYGVKD. CDR3 length: 14 residues. V trimming: 4 bases; J trimming: 9 bases; junction bases outside the gene matches: 7. Written as DNA, the CDR3 is TGTGCCATCAGTGGCCGGGACAGGGTGACTGAGCAGTTCTTC. It encodes CAISGRDRVTEQFF.

This chain links TRBV29-1 with TRBJ1-2; 10 nucleotides align to TRBD1. This CDR3 contains 13 residues. CDR1 SQVTM and CDR2 ANQGSEA come from the germline V gene. Trimming took 6 bases from V and 2 from J; bases not matched to a gene: 3. The CDR3 DNA reads TGCAGCGTCCGACAGGGGGCGAACTATGGCTACACCTTC. Its protein product is CSVRQGANYGYTF.